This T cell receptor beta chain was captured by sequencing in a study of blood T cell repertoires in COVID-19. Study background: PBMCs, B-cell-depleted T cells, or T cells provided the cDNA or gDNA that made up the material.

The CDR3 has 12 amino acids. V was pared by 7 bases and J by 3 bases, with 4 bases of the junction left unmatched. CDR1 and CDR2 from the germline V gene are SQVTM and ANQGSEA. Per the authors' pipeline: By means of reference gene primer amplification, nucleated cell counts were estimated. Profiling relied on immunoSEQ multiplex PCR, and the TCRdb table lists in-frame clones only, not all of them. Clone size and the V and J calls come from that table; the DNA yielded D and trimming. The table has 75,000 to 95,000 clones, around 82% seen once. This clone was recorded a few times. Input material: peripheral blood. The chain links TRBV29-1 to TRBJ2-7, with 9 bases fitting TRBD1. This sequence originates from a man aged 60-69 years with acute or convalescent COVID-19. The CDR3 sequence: CSGGQGDYEQYF. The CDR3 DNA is TGCAGCGGGGGACAGGGCGACTACGAGCAGTACTTC.